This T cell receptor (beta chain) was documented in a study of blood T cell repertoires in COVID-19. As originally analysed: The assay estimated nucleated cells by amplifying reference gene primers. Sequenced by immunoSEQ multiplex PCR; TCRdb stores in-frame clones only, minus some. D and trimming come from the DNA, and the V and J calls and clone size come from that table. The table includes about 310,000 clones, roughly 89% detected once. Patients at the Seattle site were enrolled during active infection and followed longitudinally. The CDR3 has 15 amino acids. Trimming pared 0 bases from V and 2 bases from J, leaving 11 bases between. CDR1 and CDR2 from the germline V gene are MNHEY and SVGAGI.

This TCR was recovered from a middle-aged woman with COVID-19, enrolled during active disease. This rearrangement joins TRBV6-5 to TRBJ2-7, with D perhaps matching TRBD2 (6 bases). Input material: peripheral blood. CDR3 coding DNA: TGTGCCAGCAGTTACTCGTCCGGGAGAACCTACGAGCAGTACTTC. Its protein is CASSYSSGRTYEQYF.